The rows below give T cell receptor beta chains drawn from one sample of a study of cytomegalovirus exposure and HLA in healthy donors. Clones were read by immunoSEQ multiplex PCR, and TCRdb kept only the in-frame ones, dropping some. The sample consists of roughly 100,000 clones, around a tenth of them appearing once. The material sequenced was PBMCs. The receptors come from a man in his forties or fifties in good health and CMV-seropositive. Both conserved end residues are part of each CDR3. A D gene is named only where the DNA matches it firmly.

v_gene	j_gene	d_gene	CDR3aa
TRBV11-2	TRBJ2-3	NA	CASSLGQYADTQYF
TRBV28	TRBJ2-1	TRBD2	CASSPGLVFNNEQFF
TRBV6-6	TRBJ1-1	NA	CASSYTDKNTEAFF
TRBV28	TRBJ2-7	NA	CATLPLIGEQYF
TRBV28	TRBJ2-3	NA	CASSSSFGLSDTDTQYF
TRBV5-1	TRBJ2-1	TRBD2	CASSLLGGTSGNYNEQFF
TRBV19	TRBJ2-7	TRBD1	CASSIVSAGGLEQYF
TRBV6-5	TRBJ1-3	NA	CASREGGSGNTIYF
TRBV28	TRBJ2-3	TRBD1	CASSFNPGQRTQYF
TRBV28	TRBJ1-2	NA	CASSGGAAGYTF
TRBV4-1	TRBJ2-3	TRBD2	CASSQGGGGSSTDTQYF
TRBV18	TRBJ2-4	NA	CASSPPGKAKNIQYF
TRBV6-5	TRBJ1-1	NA	CASSRGQSNTEAFF
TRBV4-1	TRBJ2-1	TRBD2	CASSHLLASRAGSYNEQFF
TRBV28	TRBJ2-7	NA	CASSSAPGRRGVSYEQYF
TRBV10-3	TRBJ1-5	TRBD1	CAISESGWTGGNQPQHF
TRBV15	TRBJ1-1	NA	CATSRDLQGEAFF
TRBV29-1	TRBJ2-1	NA	CSVEWAGNSYNEQFF
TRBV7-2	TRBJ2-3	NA	CASSLEVATDTQYF
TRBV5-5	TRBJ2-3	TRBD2	CASSLVLAGPTDTQYF
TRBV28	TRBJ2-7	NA	CASRGDSYEQYF
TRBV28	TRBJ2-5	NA	CASSLPRETQYF